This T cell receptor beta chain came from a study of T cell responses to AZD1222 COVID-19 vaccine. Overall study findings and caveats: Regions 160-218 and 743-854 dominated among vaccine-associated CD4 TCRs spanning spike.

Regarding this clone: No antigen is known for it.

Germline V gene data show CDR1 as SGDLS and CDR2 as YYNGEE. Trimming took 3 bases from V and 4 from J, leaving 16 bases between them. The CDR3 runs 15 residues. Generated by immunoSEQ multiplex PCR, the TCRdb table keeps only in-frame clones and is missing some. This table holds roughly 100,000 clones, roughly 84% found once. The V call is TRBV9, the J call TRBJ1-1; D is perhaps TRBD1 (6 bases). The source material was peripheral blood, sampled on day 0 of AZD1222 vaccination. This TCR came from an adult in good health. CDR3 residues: CASSEAGGRSTEAFF. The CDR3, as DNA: TGTGCCAGCAGCGAGGCCGGGGGGCGCAGCACTGAAGCTTTCTTT. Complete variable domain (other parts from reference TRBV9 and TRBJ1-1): DSGVTQTPKHLITATGQRVTLRCSPRSGDLSVYWYQQSLDQGLQFLIQYYNGEERAKGNILERFSAQQFPDLHSELNLSSLELGDSALYFCASSEAGGRSTEAFFGQGTRLTVV.